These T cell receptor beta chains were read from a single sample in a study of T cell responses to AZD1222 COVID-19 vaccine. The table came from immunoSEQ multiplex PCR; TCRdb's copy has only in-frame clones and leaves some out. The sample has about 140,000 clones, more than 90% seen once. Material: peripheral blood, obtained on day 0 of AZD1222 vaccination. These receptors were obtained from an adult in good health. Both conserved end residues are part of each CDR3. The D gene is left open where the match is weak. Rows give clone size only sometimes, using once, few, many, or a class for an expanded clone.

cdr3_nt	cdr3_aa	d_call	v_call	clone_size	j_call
TGTGCCAGTAGTCTCAGGGACAGGGGTAATGAGCAGTTCTTC	CASSLRDRGNEQFF	TRBD1	TRBV19	NA	TRBJ2-1
TGTGCCAGCAGTGGGGGGCAGGGCTATGGCTACACCTTC	CASSGGQGYGYTF	NA	TRBV12-3/TRBV12-4	NA	TRBJ1-2
TGTGCCAGCTCACCTTTGGGGTACGGACGGGTCACAGATACGCAGTATTTT	CASSPLGYGRVTDTQYF	NA	TRBV18	NA	TRBJ2-3
TGTGCCAGCAGCTATGTCGGGTCTTATCAGCCCCAGCATTTT	CASSYVGSYQPQHF	NA	TRBV6-2/TRBV6-3	NA	TRBJ1-5
TGTGCCAGCAGTGAGCAACCGGGACTAGCGGAAAGTAGCTCCTACAATGAGCAGTTCTTC	CASSEQPGLAESSSYNEQFF	TRBD2	TRBV6-1	once	TRBJ2-1
TGTGCCAGCAGTTGGGGCGGAACCTACGAGCAGTACTTC	CASSWGGTYEQYF	NA	TRBV13	NA	TRBJ2-7
TGTGCCAGCAGTTACTCGACTTTCACAGATACGCAGTATTTT	CASSYSTFTDTQYF	NA	TRBV6-5	NA	TRBJ2-3
TGTGCCAGCAGCCAAGTCCCAGGGGTTAAGGATGAGCAGTTCTTC	CASSQVPGVKDEQFF	NA	TRBV4-2	once	TRBJ2-1
TGCGCCAGCAGCTTACAGGGGATATCTGGGGCCAACGTCCTGACTTTC	CASSLQGISGANVLTF	TRBD1	TRBV5-1	once	TRBJ2-6
TGTGCCAGCAGCCGACCCGGGACAGACTATGGCTACACCTTC	CASSRPGTDYGYTF	TRBD1	TRBV28	NA	TRBJ1-2
TGTGCCAGCAGTGAAAACGGCAGGGGTAATCAGCCCCAGCATTTT	CASSENGRGNQPQHF	NA	TRBV2	once	TRBJ1-5
TGTGCCAGCAGCCCAACAAAGGGTGAGCAGTTCTTC	CASSPTKGEQFF	NA	TRBV7-9	NA	TRBJ2-1
TGTGCCAGCAGCGAGTCAGGGGGCCTATCTGAAGCTTTCTTT	CASSESGGLSEAFF	TRBD1	TRBV7-2	NA	TRBJ1-1
TGCAGCGTCGCCCCCCAGGGCCTGAACACTGAAGCTTTCTTT	CSVAPQGLNTEAFF	NA	TRBV29-1	NA	TRBJ1-1
TGTGCCAGCTCACCACCGGGCAGGGAGTCTTTCTTT	CASSPPGRESFF	NA	TRBV18	NA	TRBJ1-1
TGTGCCAGCAGCTTGTTGCCCCTTGGGAGCGGGGGAACCTACGAGCAGTACTTC	CASSLLPLGSGGTYEQYF	TRBD2	TRBV5-6	NA	TRBJ2-7
TGCGCCAGCAGCCCTAGTAGGTCGGTCATCAACCCCGAGCAGTACTTC	CASSPSRSVINPEQYF	NA	TRBV4-1	NA	TRBJ2-7
TGCAGCGTTGGGACCCCTTACGAGCAGTACTTC	CSVGTPYEQYF	NA	TRBV29-1	NA	TRBJ2-7
TGTGCCAGCAGCTTATCTCGTGGCGCCTACGAGCAGTACTTC	CASSLSRGAYEQYF	NA	TRBV11-3	NA	TRBJ2-7
TGTGCCAGCTCGAAATCGACAGGGCACCAAGAGACCCAGTACTTC	CASSKSTGHQETQYF	TRBD1	TRBV18	NA	TRBJ2-5
TGTGCCAGCAGTTACGCAGGGGTTAACACTGAAGCTTTCTTT	CASSYAGVNTEAFF	NA	TRBV6-5	NA	TRBJ1-1
TGTGCCAGCTCAGGCCTTCGGGGGGAAGAGACCCAGTACTTC	CASSGLRGEETQYF	TRBD2	TRBV18	NA	TRBJ2-5
TGTGCCAGTAGTCAAACCGGGACAGGGGTTTACAATGAGCAGTTCTTC	CASSQTGTGVYNEQFF	TRBD1	TRBV19	NA	TRBJ2-1
TGTGCCACCAGTGACTCATCACCCCGGACAGGGCAGGGGGAGACCCAGTACTTC	CATSDSSPRTGQGETQYF	TRBD1	TRBV24-1	NA	TRBJ2-5
TGTGCCAGCAGCGTAAGGGGGGCTGGAAACACCATATATTTT	CASSVRGAGNTIYF	NA	TRBV9	NA	TRBJ1-3
TGTGCCAGCAGTGAAGCTTGGGGCACAGATACGCAGTATTTT	CASSEAWGTDTQYF	NA	TRBV6-1	NA	TRBJ2-3
TGTGCCAGCACCCTTGGGGGCTATAGCAATCAGCCCCAGCATTTT	CASTLGGYSNQPQHF	NA	TRBV7-8	NA	TRBJ1-5
TGTGCCAGCAGCTTAGCCCTAGCGACACAAGAGACCCAGTACTTC	CASSLALATQETQYF	NA	TRBV11-2	NA	TRBJ2-5
TGTGCCAGCAGCCCTACGGGGCGGCGAGCTGGAAACACCATATATTTT	CASSPTGRRAGNTIYF	NA	TRBV11-2	NA	TRBJ1-3
TGTGCCAGCAGCCAAGAAGGACCCCATCAGCCCCAGCATTTT	CASSQEGPHQPQHF	NA	TRBV3-1/TRBV3-2	NA	TRBJ1-5
TGTGCCAGCAGATTTGGGGCCCGCCCTACCCTCCACTTT	CASRFGARPTLHF	NA	TRBV28	NA	TRBJ1-6
TGTGCCAGCAGCCGTCACGAGGGCCTGGATCAGCCCCAGCATTTT	CASSRHEGLDQPQHF	NA	TRBV2	NA	TRBJ1-5
TGTGCCATCAGTGAGTCTGTCGGGGGGCTAGCTGAAGCTTTCTTT	CAISESVGGLAEAFF	NA	TRBV10-3	NA	TRBJ1-1
TGTGCCAGCAGCTTAAGCGTTGGGGAGACCCAGTACTTC	CASSLSVGETQYF	NA	TRBV11-2	NA	TRBJ2-5
TGTGCCAGCAGCTTGGCCTTTCGGGGGGACCGAGACGGCTACACCTTC	CASSLAFRGDRDGYTF	NA	TRBV5-4	once	TRBJ1-2
TGTGCCAGCAACGGAAGAAGGAGCGAGCAGTACTTC	CASNGRRSEQYF	NA	TRBV6-5	NA	TRBJ2-7
TGCGCCAGCAGCCTGATAACTGATACGCAGTATTTT	CASSLITDTQYF	NA	TRBV5-1	NA	TRBJ2-3
TGCAGCGATACACCAGGGGGCGCGGGTGGCTACACCTTC	CSDTPGGAGGYTF	TRBD1	TRBV29-1	NA	TRBJ1-2
TGTGCCAGCAGTTTGTATGCCGGGGCCAACGTCCTGACTTTC	CASSLYAGANVLTF	NA	TRBV28	NA	TRBJ2-6
TGCAGTGCTAGTAGGGCTAGCGGGGGACCACAAGAGACCCAGTACTTC	CSASRASGGPQETQYF	TRBD2	TRBV20-1	NA	TRBJ2-5
TGTGCCAGCAGTTACCGGGCAGGGGATCAGCCCCAGCATTTT	CASSYRAGDQPQHF	NA	TRBV6-5	NA	TRBJ1-5
TGTGCCAGCGGAGCAGGGCTTCATCGGGGTGGCTCACCCCTCCACTTT	CASGAGLHRGGSPLHF	NA	TRBV3-1/TRBV3-2	once	TRBJ1-6
TGTGCCAGCAGTTACGCCGGGAGCTCCTACGAGCAGTACTTC	CASSYAGSSYEQYF	NA	TRBV6-2/TRBV6-3	NA	TRBJ2-7
TGTGCCAGCAGTCCAAACGGGGGCGGGGGACACACAGATACGCAGTATTTT	CASSPNGGGGHTDTQYF	NA	TRBV27	NA	TRBJ2-3
TGTGCCAGTAGTATCGCAGGCGAGCAGTACTTC	CASSIAGEQYF	NA	TRBV19	NA	TRBJ2-7